The 2 T cell receptor beta chains in this list originate from one sample, sequenced in a study of regulatory T cells in long-lasting Graves disease. To make TCR beta libraries, researchers used iRepertoire HTBI primers and Arm-PCR of CDR3 regions. Via MiXCR, TCRdb re-called the multiplex PCR reads, giving one row per CDR3 protein. The table lists roughly 500,000 distinct CDR3 sequences, around 11% of them singletons. Noted time point: newly diagnosed GD, antithyroid drugs for less than 3 months. Generation of the TCR library employed RNA extracted from PBMCs. The sample was also linked to a second study, of T cells in Graves' hyperthyroidism and ophthalmopathy.

The specimen was peripheral blood mononuclear cells (PBMCs), collected at new diagnosis, from a patient treated with antithyroid drugs. These receptors all stem from a woman in her 30s with Graves disease.

The chain employs TRBV6-4 and TRBJ1-1, with D perhaps matching TRBD1 (5 bases). Between the trimmed V and J ends, which lost 2 bases and 6 bases, there was a span of 7 bases. Germline V gives CDR1 MRHNA, CDR2 SNTAGT. This CDR3 is built from 12 residues. The CDR3 region has the DNA TGTGCCAGCAGTGACAAAGGGGCTGAAGCTTTCTTT. Translated: CASSDKGAEAFF.

The chain combines TRBV4-1 with TRBJ2-7; 7 bases agree with TRBD1. Germline V gene lookup returns CDR1 MGHRA and CDR2 YSYEKL. The CDR3 is made up of 15 amino acids. Trimming took 4 bases from V and 2 from J; bases not matched to a gene: 8. CDR3 bases: TGCGCCAGCAGCCGAATCGCAGGGGGTACCTACGAGCAGTACTTC. Its protein is CASSRIAGGTYEQYF.